The clone carrying this T cell receptor beta chain was detected a few times. These data belong to a study of shared clonotypes between healthy human individuals. TCRdb's table, derived via immunoSEQ multiplex PCR, lists solely in-frame clones and lacks some. The sample carries about 770,000 clones, roughly 72% recorded once. This CDR3 contains 15 residues. With V trimmed by 5 bases and J by 5 bases, 11 bases remained unmatched. Per germline, CDR1 SEHNR and CDR2 FQNEAQ (reference sequence). This chain connects TRBV7-9 to TRBJ2-7, with TRBD1 matching 8 bases. Sequenced: memory CD4+ T cells sorted from blood. Subset here: CD45RA-negative fraction. The source of this sequence is a woman aged 25 to 39 in good health. CDR3 DNA sequence: TGTGCCAGCAGCCCCAGGACAGGGACGAGGAACGAGCAGTACTTC. Its protein product is CASSPRTGTRNEQYF.